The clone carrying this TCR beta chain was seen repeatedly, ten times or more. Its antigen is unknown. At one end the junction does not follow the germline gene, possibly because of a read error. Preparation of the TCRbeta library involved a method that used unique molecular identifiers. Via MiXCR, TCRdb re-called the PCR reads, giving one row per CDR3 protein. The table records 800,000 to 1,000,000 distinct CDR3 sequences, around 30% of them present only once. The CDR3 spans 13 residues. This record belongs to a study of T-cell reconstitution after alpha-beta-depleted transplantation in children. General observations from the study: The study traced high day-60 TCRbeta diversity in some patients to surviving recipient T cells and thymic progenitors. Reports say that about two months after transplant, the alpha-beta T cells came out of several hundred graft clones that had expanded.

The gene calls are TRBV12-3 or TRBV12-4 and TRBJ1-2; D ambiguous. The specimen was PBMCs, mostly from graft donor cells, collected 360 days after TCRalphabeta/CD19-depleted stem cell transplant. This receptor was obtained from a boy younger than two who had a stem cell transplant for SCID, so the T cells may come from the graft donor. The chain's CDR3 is CASSLGANYGYTF. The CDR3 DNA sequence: TGCGCCAGCAGCTTGGGAGCTAACTATGGCTACACCTTC.